This is a list of T cell receptor beta chains from one sample in a study of beta chain features in type 1 diabetes. The assay was immunoSEQ multiplex PCR, and TCRdb's table has in-frame clones only and misses some. The sample shows hundreds of thousands of clones, more than 12% of them seen only once. The sequenced sample consisted of naive CD4+ T cells from blood. These receptors were obtained from a man between 18 and 29 years old with type 1 diabetes. Each CDR3 is given with its conserved first and last residue. A D gene is named only where the DNA matches it firmly. Clone sizes are given selectively: once, few, many, or a class where the clone is expanded.

J | V | size | D | CDR3 | DNA
TRBJ1-2 | TRBV6-5 | few | NA | CASRETGYYGYTF | TGTGCCAGCAGAGAAACAGGGTACTATGGCTACACCTTC
TRBJ2-1 | TRBV10-3 | few | TRBD2 | CAISQTSGRGNEQFF | TGTGCCATCAGCCAAACTAGCGGGAGAGGTAATGAGCAGTTCTTC
TRBJ2-7 | TRBV10-3 | NA | TRBD2 | CAISAPSSGSFNEQYF | TGTGCCATCAGCGCCCCTTCTAGCGGGAGTTTCAACGAGCAGTACTTC
TRBJ2-4 | TRBV11-2 | few | TRBD2 | CASSLYQREAKNIQYF | TGTGCCAGCAGCTTATATCAGCGGGAGGCCAAAAACATTCAGTACTTC
TRBJ2-1 | TRBV2 | NA | NA | CASSERASWDEQFF | TGTGCCAGCAGTGAAAGGGCTAGCTGGGATGAGCAGTTCTTC
TRBJ2-7 | TRBV7-2 | NA | NA | CASSLLIGHEQYF | TGTGCCAGCAGCTTACTTATAGGCCACGAGCAGTACTTC
TRBJ2-3 | TRBV19 | few | NA | CASSQRVTDTQYF | TGTGCCAGTAGCCAGCGGGTTACAGATACGCAGTATTTT
TRBJ1-3 | TRBV30 | few | NA | CAWSVLRGNTIYF | TGTGCCTGGAGTGTACTCCGGGGAAACACCATATATTTT
TRBJ2-1 | TRBV18 | NA | TRBD1 | CASSPAGQAKQFF | TGTGCCAGCTCACCTGCGGGACAGGCTAAGCAGTTCTTC
TRBJ2-5 | TRBV2 | few | NA | CASSERPTPDF | TGTGCCAGCAGTGAAAGGCCCACCCCGGACTTC
TRBJ2-5 | TRBV4-3 | NA | NA | CASSQVDWVGTQYF | TGCGCCAGCAGCCAAGTGGACTGGGTCGGGACCCAGTACTTC
TRBJ2-4 | TRBV6-6 | few | NA | CASSYGGKNIQYF | TGTGCCAGCAGTTACGGGGGCAAAAACATTCAGTACTTC
TRBJ1-2 | TRBV18 | few | NA | CASSPPQAYGYTF | TGTGCCAGCTCACCACCCCAGGCCTATGGCTACACCTTC
TRBJ1-6 | TRBV9 | NA | NA | CASSTRAISPLHF | TGTGCCAGCAGCACGCGGGCCATCTCACCCCTCCACTTT
TRBJ2-1 | TRBV18 | NA | NA | CASLSTEQFF | TGTGCCAGCTTGAGTACCGAGCAGTTCTTC
TRBJ2-1 | TRBV15 | few | NA | CATSRGAQGFEQFF | TGTGCCACCAGCAGAGGAGCTCAGGGGTTTGAGCAGTTCTTC
TRBJ1-3 | TRBV14 | NA | NA | CASSRGEGNTIYF | TGTGCCAGCAGCCGAGGGGAGGGAAACACCATATATTTT
TRBJ2-5 | TRBV18 | few | NA | CASSPTVGETQYF | TGTGCCAGCTCACCGACAGTCGGAGAGACCCAGTACTTC
TRBJ1-3 | TRBV5-5 | few | TRBD1 | CASSLNRGPGNTIYF | TGTGCCAGCAGCTTGAACAGGGGGCCTGGAAACACCATATATTTT
TRBJ1-1 | TRBV6-5 | NA | NA | CASSYGQITEAFF | TGTGCCAGCAGTTACGGGCAGATCACTGAAGCTTTCTTT
TRBJ2-1 | TRBV7-9 | few | TRBD2 | CASSPPGLAGFHNEQFF | TGTGCCAGCAGCCCTCCGGGACTAGCGGGCTTCCACAATGAGCAGTTCTTC
TRBJ1-4 | TRBV18 | NA | NA | CASSLSTASTNEKLFF | TGTGCCAGCTCGCTTTCGACAGCGTCAACTAATGAAAAACTGTTTTTT
TRBJ2-7 | TRBV7-9 | few | NA | CASSLTSYEQYF | TGTGCCAGCAGCTTGACCTCCTACGAGCAGTACTTC
TRBJ2-2 | TRBV5-1 | NA | NA | CASSSSAELAGELFF | TGCGCCAGCAGCTCCTCAGCCGAACTGGCCGGGGAGCTGTTTTTT
TRBJ2-2 | TRBV18 | few | TRBD1 | CASSTDRAGELFF | TGTGCCAGCTCGACGGACAGGGCCGGGGAGCTGTTTTTT
TRBJ1-2 | TRBV2 | NA | NA | CASSEEGNYGYTF | TGTGCCAGCAGTGAAGAAGGAAACTATGGCTACACCTTC
TRBJ1-4 | TRBV5-1 | few | TRBD1 | CASSLAGTGNEKLFF | TGCGCCAGCAGCTTGGCGGGGACAGGGAATGAAAAACTGTTTTTT
TRBJ2-2 | TRBV6-6 | few | NA | CASSVTTGELFF | TGTGCCAGCAGCGTTACGACCGGGGAGCTGTTTTTT
TRBJ2-2 | TRBV18 | few | NA | CASSPQATGNTGELFF | TGTGCCAGCTCACCACAGGCGACAGGGAACACCGGGGAGCTGTTTTTT
TRBJ1-2 | TRBV2 | few | NA | CASSPRTAAYGYTF | TGTGCCAGCAGTCCGAGGACCGCGGCTTATGGCTACACCTTC
TRBJ1-4 | TRBV30 | NA | TRBD1 | CAWSTGDNEKLFF | TGTGCCTGGAGTACAGGGGATAATGAAAAACTGTTTTTT
TRBJ2-5 | TRBV30 | few | TRBD1 | CARNGQVQETQYF | TGTGCCCGCAATGGACAGGTCCAAGAGACCCAGTACTTC
TRBJ1-3 | TRBV7-2 | NA | NA | CASSYAPQGGGNTIYF | TGTGCCAGCAGCTATGCGCCACAGGGCGGGGGAAACACCATATATTTT
TRBJ2-1 | TRBV7-6 | NA | TRBD1 | CASSSNRDRGSYNEQFF | TGTGCCAGCAGCTCTAACCGGGACAGGGGATCCTACAATGAGCAGTTCTTC
TRBJ2-1 | TRBV9 | NA | NA | CASSVAGGTYNEQFF | TGTGCCAGCAGCGTAGCGGGGGGCACCTACAATGAGCAGTTCTTC
TRBJ2-5 | TRBV6-5 | NA | TRBD2 | CASRASGKETQYF | TGTGCCAGCCGTGCTAGCGGAAAAGAGACCCAGTACTTC
TRBJ2-1 | TRBV14 | NA | TRBD2 | CASNVLAGGHNEQFF | TGTGCCAGCAACGTCCTGGCGGGAGGGCACAATGAGCAGTTCTTC
TRBJ2-1 | TRBV2 | few | NA | CAQGGGNEQFF | TGTGCGCAAGGAGGCGGCAATGAGCAGTTCTTC
TRBJ1-6 | TRBV2 | NA | TRBD1 | CASSAYRGEGSPLHF | TGTGCCAGCAGTGCCTACAGGGGGGAAGGTTCACCCCTCCACTTT
TRBJ2-7 | TRBV4-3 | NA | NA | CASSQDPQGSYEQYF | TGCGCCAGCAGCCAAGATCCCCAGGGTAGCTACGAGCAGTACTTC
TRBJ1-4 | TRBV7-8 | NA | NA | CASSLVSGTNEKLFF | TGTGCCAGCAGCTTAGTTTCAGGGACTAATGAAAAACTGTTTTTT
TRBJ2-5 | TRBV4-2 | few | TRBD2 | CASSQDDLTSGAGETQYF | TGTGCCAGCAGCCAAGATGACTTGACTAGCGGAGCAGGAGAGACCCAGTACTTC
TRBJ2-7 | TRBV29-1 | NA | TRBD1 | CSGRTGPSSYEQYF | TGCAGCGGTCGGACAGGCCCCTCCTCCTACGAGCAGTACTTC
TRBJ1-1 | TRBV7-2 | few | NA | CASSLGGGKAFF | TGTGCCAGCAGCTTAGGCGGGGGGAAAGCTTTCTTT
TRBJ2-7 | TRBV19 | few | TRBD1 | CASRHAWTGSSYEQYF | TGTGCCAGTAGGCACGCCTGGACAGGGAGCTCCTACGAGCAGTACTTC
TRBJ2-2 | TRBV5-1 | NA | NA | CASRRGTGELFF | TGCGCCAGCCGTCGGGGCACCGGGGAGCTGTTTTTT
TRBJ2-3 | TRBV12-5 | NA | NA | CASGLGPDTQYF | TGTGCTAGTGGTTTGGGCCCAGATACGCAGTATTTT
TRBJ1-3 | TRBV30 | NA | NA | CAWSPGGNTIYF | TGTGCCTGGAGTCCCGGCGGAAACACCATATATTTT
TRBJ2-5 | TRBV7-2 | few | NA | CASSSITTQYF | TGTGCCAGCAGCTCAATTACAACCCAGTACTTC
TRBJ1-4 | TRBV25-1 | NA | NA | CASRDTATNEKLFF | TGTGCCAGCAGAGATACTGCAACTAATGAAAAACTGTTTTTT
TRBJ2-7 | TRBV20-1 | NA | NA | CSARHSYEQYF | TGCAGTGCTAGACACTCTTACGAGCAGTACTTC
TRBJ2-1 | TRBV5-1 | NA | TRBD2 | CASSLLAGGSSYNEQFF | TGCGCCAGCAGCCTACTAGCGGGAGGGAGCTCCTACAATGAGCAGTTCTTC
TRBJ1-2 | TRBV4-2 | few | NA | CASSQRTANYGYTF | TGTGCCAGCAGCCAGAGGACAGCGAACTATGGCTACACCTTC
TRBJ1-1 | TRBV10-3 | NA | NA | CAISESRNTEAFF | TGTGCCATCAGTGAGTCCAGGAACACTGAAGCTTTCTTT
TRBJ1-6 | TRBV10-3 | few | TRBD1 | CAIREPGQGLHF | TGTGCCATCAGAGAACCGGGACAGGGGCTCCACTTT
TRBJ2-7 | TRBV4-3 | few | NA | CASSQEGRGQNEQYF | TGCGCCAGCAGCCAAGAAGGACGGGGGCAGAACGAGCAGTACTTC
TRBJ2-5 | TRBV6-1 | few | NA | CASSDIRQETQYF | TGTGCCAGCAGTGATATCCGCCAAGAGACCCAGTACTTC
TRBJ1-1 | TRBV6-5 | NA | NA | CASSYFGYTEAFF | TGTGCCAGCAGTTACTTCGGGTACACTGAAGCTTTCTTT
TRBJ1-1 | TRBV5-1 | NA | NA | CASTNRAMNTEAFF | TGCGCCAGCACGAACAGGGCGATGAACACTGAAGCTTTCTTT
TRBJ2-6 | TRBV7-3 | NA | NA | CASSSRVGRGANVLTF | TGTGCCAGCAGCTCCCGGGTGGGGCGCGGGGCCAACGTCCTGACTTTC